This TCR beta chain was found in a study of cytomegalovirus exposure and HLA in healthy donors. Study-wide results and limits: A later analysis linked a missense variant in DCLRE1C to the trimming of TCR beta V and J genes.

V lost 4 bases and J lost 6; bases outside the gene matches: 10. The CDR3 is made up of 15 amino acids. CDR1 and CDR2 (germline): MNHEY, SVGAGI. The PCR employed 60 Vbeta primers together with 13 Jbeta primers. The assay was immunoSEQ multiplex PCR, and TCRdb's table has in-frame clones only and misses some. Seen here are roughly 100,000 clones, 83% observed once, and the top ten hold approximately 6.1%. As to this clone: Its cognate antigen is unknown.

Sequencing was done on a sample of PBMCs. V gene TRBV6-5 combines with J gene TRBJ1-2, with TRBD1 matching over 8 bases. This sequence originates from a man aged 18 to 30 in good health and CMV-seronegative. Here the CDR3 DNA reads TGTGCCAGCAGTTGGACAGGGTTTGATCCGGATGGCTACACCTTC. It specifies CASSWTGFDPDGYTF.